This T cell receptor (beta chain) was sequenced for a study of identical twins. General study findings and limits: The study reached conclusions through statistical analysis that was cross-sectional, not following the same donors.

In regard to this clonotype: What it binds is not known.

TCRdb called the 5' RACE reads again in MiXCR, with one record for every CDR3 protein. The table shows around 690,000 distinct CDR3 sequences, with roughly 20% occurring only once. The CDR3 has 11 residues. CDR1 is SGHTA, CDR2 FQGNSA, per germline. With 11 bases removed from V and 6 bases from J, the gap between germline ends came to 11 bases. These data are also associated with another study on T cells expressing NK-cell markers.

Source material: PBMCs. The source of this sequence is a woman aged 18-29 years in good health. The chain carries TRBV7-2 and TRBJ2-1; D is unclear. The CDR3 here is CAQLGFNEQFF. Written as DNA, the CDR3 is TGTGCCCAACTCGGCTTCAATGAGCAGTTCTTC.